The 27 T cell receptor beta chains below all came from one sample that was sequenced in a study of T cells expressing NK-cell markers. Following a re-call of the 5' RACE reads, TCRdb has one entry per CDR3 protein and lacks DNA. Its table records 400,000 to 500,000 distinct CDR3 sequences. The specimen was blood T cells: a sorted CD56 or NKG2C T cell subset, CD4+ or CD8+ T cells, or bulk PBMC T cells (not recorded which). Receptors were obtained from a woman between 18 and 70 years old in good health.

This chain's CDR3 is CASNLQSSYNSPLHF. This chain links TRBV7-2 with TRBJ1-6. The length of the CDR3 is 15 residues. Germline-derived CDR1 and CDR2 are SGHTA and FQGNSA. The complete variable domain, with remaining parts taken from reference TRBV7-2 and TRBJ1-6, reads GAGVSQSPSNKVTEKGKDVELRCDPISGHTALYWYRQSLGQGLEFLIYFQGNSAPDKSGLPSDRFSAERTGGSVSTLTIQRTQQEDSAVYLCASNLQSSYNSPLHFGNGTRLTVT.

The chain has TRBV12-3 or TRBV12-4 and TRBJ2-3; TCRdb calls TRBD1, which cannot be checked without DNA. This CDR3 has 13 amino acids. This CDR3 is CATSGQGAYTQYF.

The chain combines TRBV29-1 with TRBJ2-1. Germline V gene sequence: CDR1 SQVTM, CDR2 ANQGSEA. This CDR3 comprises 14 residues. CDR3 loop: CSVVGGASYGEQFF.

The chain combines TRBV9 with TRBJ1-6; TCRdb's D call of TRBD1 is untestable without DNA. Germline CDR1 SGDLS, CDR2 YYNGEE. This CDR3 is 15 amino acids long. Here the CDR3 reads CASSVGTGDNSPLHF.

The rearrangement joins TRBV6-2 or TRBV6-3 to TRBJ1-1; the D gene TCRdb calls, TRBD1, cannot be checked with no DNA. Germline V CDR1 and CDR2: MNHEY, SVGEGT. The CDR3 has 15 amino acids. CDR3 in amino acids: CASSYTYRGNTEAFF.

V is TRBV27 and J is TRBJ2-7; the D call of TRBD2 rests on TCRdb alone, since no DNA is present to check it. CDR1 is MNHEY and CDR2 is SMNVEV in the germline V gene (reference sequence). CDR3 size: 15 residues. CDR3 residues: CASKWAGGPSYEQYF.

The CDR3 here is CASSWNPGQGGNIQYF. The chain employs TRBV5-1 and TRBJ2-4; no DNA is available, so the TRBD1 call from TCRdb remains unchecked. The germline V gene encodes CDR1 SGHRS and CDR2 YFSETQ. The CDR3 has 16 residues.

The chain joins TRBV30 to TRBJ1-1; TCRdb reports TRBD1, a call that lacks DNA to check it against. In germline, CDR1 is GTSNPN, CDR2 SVGIG (reference sequence). The length of the CDR3 is 11 residues. The CDR3 is CAWDRPTEAFF.

The chain joins TRBV5-1 to TRBJ2-3; the TRBD2 assignment by TCRdb is unverifiable without DNA. CDR3 length equals 15 residues. Germline loops: CDR1 SGHRS, CDR2 YFSETQ. CDR3 region: CASSATSGPTDTQYF.

J is TRBJ1-1 and V is TRBV29-1; absent DNA, TCRdb's TRBD1 call cannot be checked. This CDR3 comprises 15 residues. CDR1 is SQVTM, CDR2 ANQGSEA, per germline. The CDR3 is CSVPGENRVFTEAFF.

This rearrangement joins TRBV12-3 or TRBV12-4 to TRBJ1-2. The CDR3 consists of 16 residues. Here the CDR3 reads CASGGRDLHRGYGYTF.

CDR3: CASSLEGETLDKNIQYF. The V and J genes are TRBV7-8 and TRBJ2-4; TCRdb's D gene call, TRBD2, goes unchecked for lack of DNA. CDR3 length: 17 residues. From germline, CDR1 is SGHVS and CDR2 FQNEAQ.

The chain couples TRBV5-1 to TRBJ2-1; TCRdb's assignment of TRBD2 cannot be checked, as there is no DNA. The CDR3 is 14 amino acids. The germline V gene encodes CDR1 SGHRS and CDR2 YFSETQ. The CDR3: CASSLTAGTNEQFF.

The chain joins TRBV12-3 or TRBV12-4 to TRBJ2-1; TCRdb's D gene call, TRBD1, goes unchecked for lack of DNA. The CDR3 spans 13 residues. Here the CDR3 reads CASSLRFNRDYFF.

The gene calls are TRBV30 and TRBJ2-5; TCRdb's D call, TRBD1, is unchecked because there is no DNA. The V gene's germline CDR1 is GTSNPN and CDR2 SVGIG (reference sequence). This CDR3 comprises 13 residues. CDR3 region: CAWGWGPIETQYF.

The chain carries TRBV5-4 and TRBJ2-1; without DNA, the TCRdb call of TRBD1 cannot be checked. The CDR3 is 16 amino acids. Germline-derived CDR1 and CDR2 are SGHNT and YYREEE (reference sequence). CDR3 amino acids: CASSRPATLSYNEQFF.

The J gene is TRBJ2-1, the V gene TRBV19; with no DNA, the TCRdb D assignment of TRBD1 cannot be verified. Germline CDR1 reads LNHDA; CDR2 reads SQIVND (reference sequence). The CDR3 spans 16 residues. This CDR3 is CASSIWGGASYNEQFF.

The rearrangement links TRBV7-9 to TRBJ1-3. The V gene's germline CDR1 is SEHNR and CDR2 FQNEAQ (reference sequence). The CDR3 spans 13 residues. CDR3 sequence: CASSVGTENTIYF.

The V call is TRBV7-8, the J call TRBJ2-5; the D call of TRBD2 rests on TCRdb alone, since no DNA is present to check it. This CDR3 comprises 14 residues. Germline V gene lookup returns CDR1 SGHVS and CDR2 FQNEAQ. CDR3: CASSLQGPQETQYF.

CDR3 region: CASSPWASGSTDTQYF. The rearrangement joins TRBV7-2 to TRBJ2-3; TCRdb's assignment of TRBD2 cannot be checked, as there is no DNA. The length of the CDR3 is 16 residues. The V gene's germline CDR1 is SGHTA and CDR2 FQGNSA.

This sequence joins TRBV7-9 and TRBJ1-5. CDR3 length: 14 amino acids. Looked up from germline, CDR1 is SEHNR and CDR2 is FQNEAQ (reference sequence). The CDR3 loop reads CASSLMERSQPQHF. Full variable domain (rest looked up from reference TRBV7-9 and TRBJ1-5): DTGVSQNPRHKITKRGQNVTFRCDPISEHNRLYWYRQTLGQGPEFLTYFQNEAQLEKSRLLSDRFSAERPKGSFSTLEIQRTEQGDSAMYLCASSLMERSQPQHFGDGTRLSIL.

This chain joins TRBV12-3 or TRBV12-4 and TRBJ2-1; TCRdb picks TRBD1, but there is no DNA to check that call. The CDR3 is made up of 15 amino acids. The CDR3: CASSPRPLSYNEQFF.

V and J are TRBV27 and TRBJ1-2. The CDR3 runs 16 residues. CDR1 and CDR2 from the germline V gene are MNHEY and SMNVEV (reference sequence). CDR3: CASSSLTEIYNYGYTF.

This sequence joins TRBV19 and TRBJ2-2; no DNA is available, so the TRBD1 call from TCRdb remains unchecked. Germline loops: CDR1 LNHDA, CDR2 SQIVND (reference sequence). This CDR3 comprises 13 residues. CDR3 residues: CATGTGMGGELFF.

The chain's CDR3 is CASSLGANNEQFF. The rearrangement links TRBV11-3 to TRBJ2-1. Germline lookup yields CDR1 SGHNT and CDR2 YENEEA. This CDR3 has 13 amino acids.

The chain has TRBV27 and TRBJ1-5; with no DNA, the TCRdb D assignment of TRBD1 cannot be verified. This CDR3 has 13 residues. The V gene's germline CDR1 is MNHEY and CDR2 SMNVEV (reference sequence). The chain's CDR3 is CASSKGITQPQHF.

The V gene is TRBV20-1, the J gene TRBJ2-1; TCRdb's assignment of TRBD1 cannot be checked, as there is no DNA. CDR1 is DFQATT, CDR2 SNEGSKA, per germline (reference sequence). The CDR3 extends over 12 amino acids. The CDR3 region is CSAVGQTVEQFF.